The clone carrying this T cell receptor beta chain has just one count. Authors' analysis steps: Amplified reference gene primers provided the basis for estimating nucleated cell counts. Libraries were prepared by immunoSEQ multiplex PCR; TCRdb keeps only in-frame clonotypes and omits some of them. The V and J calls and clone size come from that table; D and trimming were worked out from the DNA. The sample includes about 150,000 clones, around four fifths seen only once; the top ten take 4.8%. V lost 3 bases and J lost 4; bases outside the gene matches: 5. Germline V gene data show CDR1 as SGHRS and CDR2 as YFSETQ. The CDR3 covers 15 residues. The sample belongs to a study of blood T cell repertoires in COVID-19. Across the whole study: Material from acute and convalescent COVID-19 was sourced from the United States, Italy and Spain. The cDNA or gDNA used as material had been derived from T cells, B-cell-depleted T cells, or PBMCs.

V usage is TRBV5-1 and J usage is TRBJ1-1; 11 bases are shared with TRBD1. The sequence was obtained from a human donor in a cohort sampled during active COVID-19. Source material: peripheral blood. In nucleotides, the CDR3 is TGCGCCAGCAGCTCAGGACAGGGGGCGCCCACTGAAGCTTTCTTT. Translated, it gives CASSSGQGAPTEAFF.